This TCR beta chain is drawn from a study of cytomegalovirus exposure and HLA in healthy donors. Study-wide findings and caveats: Across donors, presence/absence analyses took sequencing depth to be roughly uniform. Among the CMV-associated chains, three were confirmed in vitro as specific for CMV antigens.

Participants comprised healthy donors of bone marrow. The CDR3 extends over 14 amino acids. Germline CDR1 is SGHNT and CDR2 is YYREEE (reference sequence). V dropped 4 bases and J dropped 3; count of bases not matched to a gene: 5. Amplification used 60 Vbeta primers and 13 Jbeta primers. Profiling relied on immunoSEQ multiplex PCR, and the TCRdb table lists in-frame clones only, not all of them. The data show about 150,000 clones, with approximately 80% seen just once and 9.5% to 15% held by the top ten. This clone was seen a single time. Its specificity is not known. The J gene is TRBJ2-7, the V gene TRBV5-4; 9 nucleotides agree with TRBD1. The clonotype originates from a man aged 30-40 years in good health and CMV-seropositive. What was sequenced was PBMCs. The CDR3 nucleotides read TGTGCCAGCAGCCCCGGGACAGGGAGCTACGAGCAGTACTTC. Translating it yields CASSPGTGSYEQYF.